The rows below give T cell receptor beta chains drawn from one sample of a study of blood T cells in healthy people across ages. TCRdb itself ran the 5' RACE reads through MiXCR, one entry per CDR3 protein. Among more than 1.4 million distinct CDR3 sequences, approximately 40% were seen once, and the ten largest hold around 8%. The specimen was blood. Source of these receptors: a woman between 18 and 29 years old in good health. The CDR3 runs from the conserved cysteine through the conserved F or W. A D gene is named only where the DNA matches it firmly. Clone size, where shown, is once, few, many, or a class for clones that have expanded.

- | - | TRBJ2-7 | TRBV4-2 | TGTGCCAGCAGCCCCAAATGGGACGACTACGAGCAGTACTTC | CASSPKWDDYEQYF
TRBD2 | - | TRBJ2-3 | TRBV18 | TGTGCCAGCTCACCACCGAATTCACTAGCGGACTCAGATACGCAGTATTTT | CASSPPNSLADSDTQYF
TRBD2 | - | TRBJ2-4 | TRBV29-1 | TGCAGCGTCGGACGAGCGGGGGGGCGTGAGCAGTACTTC | CSVGRAGGREQYF
- | few | TRBJ2-5 | TRBV6-5 | TGTGCCAGCAGTTACTCGAGCCTGGAAGAGACCCAGTACTTC | CASSYSSLEETQYF
TRBD1 | - | TRBJ1-2 | TRBV25-1 | TGTGCCAGCAGTGGTCATGGACAGGGTACCTATGGCTACACCTTC | CASSGHGQGTYGYTF
- | few | TRBJ1-1 | TRBV12-3/TRBV12-4 | TGTGCCAGCAGCATACAGCCGAACACTGAAGCTTTCTTT | CASSIQPNTEAFF
- | - | TRBJ2-7 | TRBV6-1 | TGTGCCAGCAGCGGAGGGGATAGCGGATACAATGAGCAGTACTTC | CASSGGDSGYNEQYF
- | few | TRBJ2-7 | TRBV4-1 | TGCGCCAGCAGCCCAATGGGGAGCTCCTACGAGCAGTACTTC | CASSPMGSSYEQYF
TRBD2 | few | TRBJ2-7 | TRBV5-1 | TGCGCCAGCAGCCGGACTAGCGCGACCTACGAGCAGTACTTC | CASSRTSATYEQYF
- | - | TRBJ2-2 | TRBV7-8 | TGTGCCAGCAGCTTAGATGGGGGGCGCCCCGGGGAGCTGTTTTTT | CASSLDGGRPGELFF
- | few | TRBJ2-1 | TRBV3-1 | TGTGCCAGCAGCCAAGAGGCGGGATCCTACAATGAGCAGTTCTTC | CASSQEAGSYNEQFF
- | - | TRBJ2-6 | TRBV6-5 | TGTGCCAGCAGTTACACCGGGCCTGGGGCCAACGTCCTGACTTTC | CASSYTGPGANVLTF
TRBD1 | few | TRBJ1-4 | TRBV20-1 | TGCAGTGCGGGACAGGGGGAACCTGGGGGAAAACTGTTTTTT | CSAGQGEPGGKLFF
- | - | TRBJ2-1 | TRBV11-2 | TGTGCCAGCAGCTTAGCTCAGCGGGTACGTTCTGAGCAGTTCTTC | CASSLAQRVRSEQFF
TRBD1 | - | TRBJ2-7 | TRBV29-1 | TGCAGCGGAACCGGGACAGGGATGTACGAGCAGTACTTC | CSGTGTGMYEQYF
TRBD1 | - | TRBJ2-3 | TRBV12-3/TRBV12-4 | TGTGCCGGCAGTCCGATCGGGACAGGGGGACCAGATACGCAGTATTTT | CAGSPIGTGGPDTQYF
TRBD1 | - | TRBJ1-2 | TRBV29-1 | TGCAGCGTTGAAAGCAGGGGGGACCGCTATGGCTACACCTTC | CSVESRGDRYGYTF
- | - | TRBJ1-1 | TRBV10-2 | TGCGCCAGCAGTGAGACGGTAATGAACACTGAAGCTTTCTTT | CASSETVMNTEAFF
TRBD2 | - | TRBJ2-1 | TRBV7-8 | TGTGCCAGCAGCTTGTACGGGACTAGCGGGAATGAGCAGTTCTTC | CASSLYGTSGNEQFF
- | few | TRBJ1-4 | TRBV20-1 | TGCAGTGCGAGGCCAACTAATGAAAAACTGTTTTTT | CSARPTNEKLFF
- | once | TRBJ1-4 | TRBV2 | TGTGCCAACAGACGGGGGACCTCAACTAATGAAAAACTGTTTTTT | CANRRGTSTNEKLFF
- | - | TRBJ2-6 | TRBV4-2 | TGTGCCAGCAGCCAAGTGTGGGGGGCGACGAAAGGGGCCAACGTCCTGACTTTC | CASSQVWGATKGANVLTF
TRBD1 | - | TRBJ2-7 | TRBV4-1 | TGCGCCAGCAGACACTGGGACAGAGGCTACGAGCAGTACTTC | CASRHWDRGYEQYF